This entry features one TCR beta chain sequence. Its antigen remains unknown. These data belong to a study of OX40 agonist ivuxolimab in advanced cancers. Study overall: In this cohort, patients received ivuxolimab, an agonistic anti-OX40 (CD134) antibody. Each patient was given ivuxolimab into a vein every 2 weeks, at 0.01 to 10 mg/kg.

Sequencing used immunoSEQ multiplex PCR; TCRdb keeps in-frame clones, though not all of them. Of some 86,000 clones detected, about nine tenths appear once; the ten largest clones hold approximately 6.5%. Overall study results and limits: The study found that CD8+ T cells averaged more expanded clones than CD4+.

Germline CDR1 and CDR2: PRHDT and FYEKMQ (reference sequence). This CDR3 comprises 15 residues. V was pared by 4 bases and J by 3 bases, with 5 bases of the junction left unmatched. Drawing of blood for sampling happened at baseline, at cycle 4 day 1, and at cycle 7 day 1. Source: CD4+ or CD8+ T cells sorted from blood, taken in a trial of the OX40 agonist ivuxolimab. This TCR was sampled from an adult with an advanced solid tumor such as melanoma, head and neck, liver or kidney cancer. The chain employs TRBV13 and TRBJ2-7, with 11 positions matching TRBD1. CDR3 coding DNA: TGTGCCAGCAGCTCCTCCGGGACAGGGGGCTACGAGCAGTACTTC. It translates to CASSSSGTGGYEQYF.